This TCR beta chain comes out of a study of control samples from healthy donors and cancer patients (TCRdb year 2020). The CDR3 numbers 13 residues from cysteine through phenylalanine. The entry retains the CDR3 DNA only, 39 bases that are in frame from base 1. V lost 2 bases and J lost 5 bases; the stretch between them is 9 bases long. Based on the germline V gene, the CDR1 and CDR2 sequences are SQVTM and ANQGSEA. A note on this clone: It has no known antigen specificity. Base quality data are lacking; no much larger clone is found one base away.

Libraries were made using the immunoSEQ multiplex PCR assay. Sourced from immuneACCESS, this table was stored by TCRdb with only in-frame sequences that have V and J called. A share of the clones is absent; for the studies checked, an unresolved V gene accounts for under half, and the remainder has no known explanation. This sample comprises about 120,000 clones, roughly 87% of them detected only once. The ten largest clones add up to 8% to 9% of the sample. Sequenced sample: blood. This receptor was obtained from a man aged 40-50 years in good health. The sequence is built from TRBV29-1 and TRBJ1-4; a tentative D match to TRBD1 spans 5 bases. The sequenced DNA is TGCAGCGTTGAACCAGGGCCCAATGAAAAACTGTTTTTT. Its protein reads: CSVEPGPNEKLFF.